The 30 T cell receptor beta chains below all came from one sample that was sequenced in a study of control samples from healthy donors and cancer patients. Assay used: immunoSEQ multiplex PCR; TCRdb lists only in-frame clones, some missing. The table has approximately 150,000 clones, 80% to 95% seen once. The specimen was blood. The receptors were sampled from a woman under 40 in good health.

The CDR3 DNA reads as TGTGCCACCTCCGAGGGGGCTCTTAAGGTAGGGGAGCAGTACTTC. Translating it yields CATSEGALKVGEQYF. V and J are TRBV10-3 and TRBJ2-7; 7 positions agree with TRBD1. This CDR3 region has 15 residues. Trimming at V came to 10 bases and at J to 7 bases, leaving 19 bases not matched to a gene. The germline V gene encodes CDR1 ENHRY and CDR2 SYGVKD.

This rearrangement joins TRBV18 to TRBJ2-3, with D perhaps TRBD2 (6 bases). Germline V lookup: CDR1 KGHSH, CDR2 LQKENI. The CDR3 is 12 residues long. Trimming stripped 2 bases from V and 6 bases from J, with 6 bases between. The CDR3 here is CASSPGGDTQYF. The CDR3 nucleotides are TGTGCCAGCTCACCAGGGGGGGATACGCAGTATTTT.

The CDR3 bases are TGTGCCAGCACCCCCCTAGAGAGGACCTACAATGAGCAGTTCTTC. Translation: CASTPLERTYNEQFF. The chain recombines TRBV27 with TRBJ2-1; D uncertain. Germline V gene data show CDR1 as MNHEY and CDR2 as SMNVEV (reference sequence). There are 15 residues in the CDR3. Trimming removed 7 bases at V and 2 bases at J, with 15 bases between.

The V and J genes are TRBV5-4 and TRBJ2-3; 8 bases map to TRBD2. Germline CDR1 and CDR2: SGHNT and YYREEE (reference sequence). This CDR3 has 18 residues. Trimming cost V 3 bases and J 6 bases; bases outside gene matches: 18. The CDR3 region is CASSSIDGGRLLGDTQYF. CDR3 sequence (DNA): TGTGCCAGCAGCTCAATAGATGGCGGGAGGCTCCTCGGGGATACGCAGTATTTT.

The rearrangement uses TRBV5-1 and TRBJ2-7; TRBD2 agrees at 8 bases. The CDR3 is 16 amino acids. Germline V lookup: CDR1 SGHRS, CDR2 YFSETQ. V shed 1 base and J 1 base; nucleotides not matched to a gene: 7. The CDR3 sequence is CASSLSASGFSYEQYF. For the CDR3, the DNA is TGCGCCAGCAGCTTGTCGGCTAGCGGGTTTTCCTACGAGCAGTACTTC.

V usage is TRBV5-6 and J usage is TRBJ2-1; 11 bases are shared with TRBD2. The CDR3 has 16 residues. Germline V gene lookup returns CDR1 SGHDT and CDR2 YYEEEE. Trimming cost V 2 bases and J 10 bases; bases outside gene matches: 11. DNA of the CDR3: TGTGCCAGCAGCTTAAGTCGATTTCTAGCGGGAGGCGAGCAGTTCTTC. It yields the protein CASSLSRFLAGGEQFF.

This clone was observed once. V usage is TRBV5-1 and J usage is TRBJ2-7; 8 bases are a match to TRBD2. V was pared by 4 bases and J by 0 bases, with 6 bases of the junction left unmatched. CDR1 and CDR2 (germline): SGHRS, YFSETQ. The CDR3 loop spans 15 amino acids. The CDR3 sequence is CASSQTGGSSYEQYF. As DNA, the CDR3 is TGCGCCAGCAGCCAGACGGGAGGGAGCTCCTACGAGCAGTACTTC.

This clone was detected once. The chain joins TRBV27 to TRBJ1-1; TRBD1 agrees at 7 bases. V shed 5 bases and J 11 bases; nucleotides not matched to a gene: 20. This CDR3 is 16 amino acids long. Germline V lookup: CDR1 MNHEY, CDR2 SMNVEV (reference sequence). The CDR3 here is CASSRLGTAPSRGAFF. CDR3 nucleotides: TGTGCCAGCAGTCGACTCGGGACAGCCCCCTCCCGGGGGGCTTTCTTT.

The J gene is TRBJ2-1, the V gene TRBV7-9, with a tentative D call TRBD2 (6 bases). Trimming took off 5 bases at V and 9 bases at J, with 11 bases between the two ends. This CDR3 has 12 amino acids. The V gene's germline CDR1 is SEHNR and CDR2 FQNEAQ (reference sequence). As DNA, the CDR3 is TGTGCCAGCAGCCAGGAGGGAGGTGAGCAGTTCTTC. Amino acid sequence: CASSQEGGEQFF.

The sample holds one count of this clone. V and J are TRBV4-1 and TRBJ1-4; 10 nucleotides agree with TRBD1. This CDR3 comprises 15 residues. Germline CDR1 is MGHRA and CDR2 is YSYEKL. V trimming: 1 base; J trimming: 8 bases; junction bases outside the gene matches: 4. The CDR3 coding sequence is TGCGCCAGCAGCCAAGGGACAGGGGGGGAGGAAAAACTGTTTTTT. Translation gives CASSQGTGGEEKLFF.

The chain has TRBV5-6 and TRBJ1-1, with D unclear. V lost 1 base to trimming and J lost 2 bases, with 0 bases between them. The CDR3 spans 11 residues. Germline V gene sequence: CDR1 SGHDT, CDR2 YYEEEE. The DNA of the CDR3 is TGTGCCAGCAGCTTGAACACTGAAGCTTTCTTT. It encodes CASSLNTEAFF. The full variable domain, with the rest looked up from reference TRBV5-6 and TRBJ1-1, is DAGVTQSPTHLIKTRGQQVTLRCSPKSGHDTVSWYQQALGQGPQFIFQYYEEEERQRGNFPDRFSGHQFPNYSSELNVNALLLGDSALYLCASSLNTEAFFGQGTRLTVV.

Concerning this clone itself: Other DNA sequences from this sample encode an identical CDR3 as well. The rearrangement uses TRBV20-1 and TRBJ2-3; D unclear. V was pared by 0 bases and J by 3 bases, with 1 base between. In germline, CDR1 is DFQATT, CDR2 SNEGSKA (reference sequence). There are 11 residues in the CDR3. As DNA, the CDR3 is TGCAGTGCTAGAGAAACAGATACGCAGTATTTT. Residues: CSARETDTQYF.

The V gene is TRBV6-5, the J gene TRBJ2-7; D uncertain. Deletions cut 1 base from V and 3 bases from J, with 7 bases between. CDR1 is MNHEY, CDR2 SVGAGI, per germline. This CDR3 has 13 residues. The CDR3 here is CASSYWRNYEQYF. In DNA form, the CDR3 reads TGTGCCAGCAGTTACTGGCGGAACTACGAGCAGTACTTC.

The chain uses TRBV2 and TRBJ1-4, with 7 bases identical to TRBD1. The CDR3 has 14 amino acids. Germline V CDR1 and CDR2: SNHLY, FYNNEI. V gave up 8 bases and J gave up 8 bases; unmatched junction bases: 11. CDR3 sequence (DNA): TGTGCCAGCCTCCCGACAGGGCCGGAGGAAAAACTGTTTTTT. It yields the protein CASLPTGPEEKLFF.

V gene TRBV25-1 combines with J gene TRBJ2-1; D possibly corresponds to TRBD1 (5 bases). Germline CDR1 MGHDK, CDR2 SYGVNS. This CDR3 is 15 amino acids long. Trimming took off 2 bases at V and 8 bases at J, with 16 bases between the two ends. CDR3 in amino acids: CASSEDRAWGDEQFF. The CDR3 DNA reads as TGTGCCAGCAGTGAAGACAGAGCGTGGGGTGATGAGCAGTTCTTC.

The chain is built from TRBV7-9 and TRBJ2-3, with D tentatively TRBD1 or TRBD2 (5 bases each). This CDR3 region has 15 residues. CDR1 and CDR2 from the germline V gene are SEHNR and FQNEAQ (reference sequence). Trimming left V 2 bases short and J 1 base short, with 10 bases between. CDR3 protein: CASSLTGDGTDTQYF. In nucleotides, the CDR3 is TGTGCCAGCAGCTTAACCGGGGACGGCACAGATACGCAGTATTTT.

V usage is TRBV14 and J usage is TRBJ2-7, with D perhaps TRBD1 (5 bases). V was trimmed by 5 bases and J by 2 bases, leaving 13 bases between them. This CDR3 is 14 amino acids long. CDR1 is SGHDN, CDR2 FVKESK, per germline. CDR3 bases: TGTGCCAGCAGCAAATACCAGGGCCCCTACGAGCAGTACTTC. It is translated as CASSKYQGPYEQYF.

CDR3 in amino acids: CASSEARDRAVHEQYF. The CDR3 region has the DNA TGTGCCAGCAGTGAAGCACGGGACAGGGCTGTCCACGAGCAGTACTTC. The chain employs TRBV2 and TRBJ2-7, with 9 bases that match TRBD1. Germline-derived CDR1 and CDR2 are SNHLY and FYNNEI. The CDR3 runs 16 residues. The junction had 8 bases not matched to a gene; V was cut back by 0 bases and J by 5 bases. The full variable domain, with the rest looked up from reference TRBV2 and TRBJ2-7, is EPEVTQTPSHQVTQMGQEVILRCVPISNHLYFYWYRQILGQKVEFLVSFYNNEISEKSEIFDDQFSVERPDGSNFTLKIRSTKLEDSAMYFCASSEARDRAVHEQYFGPGTRLTVT.

The rearrangement joins TRBV3-1 (or the pseudogene TRBV3-2) to TRBJ2-5; D possibly corresponds to TRBD1 (5 bases). The CDR3 is 14 residues long. V lost 0 bases and J 3 bases, leaving 8 bases between the germline ends. CDR1 is LGHDT and CDR2 is YNNKEL in the germline V gene (reference sequence). CDR3 sequence: CASSQEGREETQYF. As DNA, the CDR3 is TGTGCCAGCAGCCAAGAGGGCAGGGAAGAGACCCAGTACTTC.

This rearrangement joins TRBV10-1 to TRBJ1-3, with D unresolved. Between the trimmed V and J ends, which lost 2 bases and 3 bases, there was a span of 23 bases. The CDR3 is 19 amino acids. Germline lookup yields CDR1 WNHNN and CDR2 SYGVQD (reference sequence). The CDR3 DNA follows: TGCGCCAGCAGTGAGGGTTGGCTTTTGGGAGCGCCTCGTGGAAACACCATATATTTT. Its translation is CASSEGWLLGAPRGNTIYF.

Details on this clone: Compared with germline, one end of the junction differs, possibly owing to a read error. CDR3 in DNA: TGTGCCATCAGTCAGTCTAGCGGGAGAAGCACAGATACGCAGTATTTT. It specifies CAISQSSGRSTDTQYF. V is TRBV10-3 and J is TRBJ2-3; 10 bases are shared with TRBD2. The germline CDR1 and CDR2 sequences are ENHRY and SYGVKD. This CDR3 has 16 amino acids.

The genes are TRBV19 and TRBJ2-7, with 7 nucleotides matching TRBD2. Looked up from germline, CDR1 is LNHDA and CDR2 is SQIVND (reference sequence). V lost 3 bases to trimming and J lost 4 bases; unmatched junction nucleotides: 6. This CDR3 has 14 residues. The CDR3 DNA sequence: TGTGCCAGTAGTATTCTCGGGAGGAGTTACGAGCAGTACTTC. Translated, it gives CASSILGRSYEQYF.

The gene calls are TRBV20-1 and TRBJ1-2; no firm D call. Trimming removed 5 bases from V and 7 bases from J, with 11 bases in between. The CDR3 contains 11 residues. Germline V lookup: CDR1 DFQATT, CDR2 SNEGSKA (reference sequence). The CDR3 DNA reads TGCAGTGCTCCGAAGGGAAGTGGCTACACCTTC. Amino acid sequence: CSAPKGSGYTF.

The chain is built from TRBV21-1 and TRBJ2-2; the table calls TRBD2, which could not be checked here. TRBV21-1 is flagged as a pseudogene. The CDR3 has 18 residues. CDR3: CASSKPDALAGDTGELFF. DNA of the CDR3: TGTGCCAGCAGCAAACCGGATGCACTAGCGGGAGACACCGGGGAGCTGTTTTTT.

By proportion, this clone is medium-sized. The J gene is TRBJ1-1, the V gene TRBV6-2 or TRBV6-3; D remains ambiguous. In germline, CDR1 is MNHEY, CDR2 SVGEGT. Trimming shortened V by 5 bases and J by 1 base, and 14 bases separated the two germline ends. CDR3 size: 15 residues. The CDR3, as DNA: TGTGCCAGCAGTGCAACCAGGCTGGGGAACACTGAAGCTTTCTTT. Its translation: CASSATRLGNTEAFF.

This chain uses TRBV7-2 with TRBJ2-1; 11 positions match TRBD2. The CDR3 length is 18 residues. Germline V gives CDR1 SGHTA, CDR2 FQGNSA. The V and J ends lost 1 base and 4 bases, in that order; junction bases with no gene match: 9. The DNA for the CDR3 is TGTGCCAGCAGCTTAGGCCCCCCCGGGACTAGCGGATACAATGAGCAGTTCTTC. Translated, it gives CASSLGPPGTSGYNEQFF.

The gene calls are TRBV6-5 and TRBJ1-5; the match to TRBD1 covers 8 bases. This CDR3 region has 15 residues. Trimming removed 8 bases from V and 0 bases from J; junction bases left unmatched: 6. In germline, CDR1 is MNHEY, CDR2 SVGAGI. Written as DNA, the CDR3 is TGTGCCAGCCGGAGGGACAGGTATAGCAATCAGCCCCAGCATTTT. It specifies CASRRDRYSNQPQHF.

The chain joins TRBV7-6 to TRBJ1-3; 7 bases line up with TRBD1. The CDR3 covers 15 residues. The V gene's germline CDR1 is SGHVS and CDR2 FNYEAQ. V shed 5 bases and J 3 bases; nucleotides not matched to a gene: 7. CDR3 loop: CASSAQGGLGNTIYF. In DNA, the CDR3 is TGTGCCAGCAGCGCCCAGGGGGGGCTTGGAAACACCATATATTTT. Full variable domain (rest looked up from reference TRBV7-6 and TRBJ1-3): GAGVSQSPRYKVTKRGQDVALRCDPISGHVSLYWYRQALGQGPEFLTYFNYEAQQDKSGLPNDRFSAERPEGSISTLTIQRTEQRDSAMYRCASSAQGGLGNTIYFGEGSWLTVV.

The chain combines TRBV27 with TRBJ1-1; the D gene is possibly TRBD1 (5 bases). This CDR3 has 16 amino acids. CDR1 and CDR2 from the germline V gene are MNHEY and SMNVEV (reference sequence). The V end lost 7 bases, the J end lost 0 bases, and 18 bases lay between the germline ends. The CDR3 DNA reads TGTGCCAGCACCCAGGACATGTCGAGGATGAACACTGAAGCTTTCTTT. As protein: CASTQDMSRMNTEAFF.

This clone appeared a single time. The V gene is TRBV7-9, the J gene TRBJ2-2; the D is unclear. V lost 4 bases and J lost 10, with 22 bases in between. Germline values: CDR1 SEHNR, CDR2 FQNEAQ (reference sequence). This CDR3 is built from 16 residues. Written as DNA, the CDR3 is TGTGCCAGCAGCTCACATTCCGAGCGCGGACCAGCGGAGCTGTTTTTT. This translates into CASSSHSERGPAELFF.